The next 23 T cell receptor beta chains were all read from a single sample in a study of blood T cell repertoires in COVID-19. Measured with immunoSEQ multiplex PCR; TCRdb has only the in-frame clones, and not every one. The sample consists of under 150,000 clones, less than 90% of them appearing once. Material for sequencing was peripheral blood. These receptors were obtained from a human donor in a cohort sampled during active COVID-19.

The J gene is TRBJ2-3, the V gene TRBV5-1, with 9 bases fitting TRBD2. This CDR3 is 16 amino acids long. The V gene end was trimmed by 4 bases and the J gene end by 6 bases; junction bases not matched to a gene: 12. Germline V CDR1 and CDR2: SGHRS, YFSETQ. CDR3 amino acids: CASSVSGGSARDTQYF. The CDR3 nucleotides are TGCGCCAGCAGCGTTAGCGGGGGCTCCGCCAGGGATACGCAGTATTTT.

The chain employs TRBV6-1 and TRBJ2-7, with TRBD2 as a possible D gene (7 bases). The CDR3 spans 15 residues. V lost 1 base, J lost 4 bases, and 14 bases lay in between. Germline lookup yields CDR1 MNHNS and CDR2 SASEGT. The CDR3 is CASSEVGGAIYEQYF. As DNA, the CDR3 is TGTGCCAGCAGTGAAGTTGGGGGGGCGATATACGAGCAGTACTTC.

The chain joins TRBV19 to TRBJ1-1; 11 nucleotides agree with TRBD1. Germline CDR1 reads LNHDA; CDR2 reads SQIVND (reference sequence). V was clipped by 8 bases and J by 3 bases; unmatched bases: 5. The CDR3 totals 14 residues. The CDR3 coding sequence is TGTGCCAGTGGGACAGGGGGAATGTACACTGAAGCTTTCTTT. The encoded protein is CASGTGGMYTEAFF.

V usage is TRBV5-5 and J usage is TRBJ2-2, with a tentative D call TRBD2 (6 bases). CDR1 is SGHKS and CDR2 is YYEKEE in the germline V gene (reference sequence). The V gene lost 3 bases and the J gene lost 4 bases, with 16 bases spanning the gap. This CDR3 spans 16 amino acids. This CDR3 reads CASSSWAGIGTGELFF. CDR3 DNA sequence: TGTGCCAGCAGCTCATGGGCGGGGATTGGCACCGGGGAGCTGTTTTTT.

CDR3: CASSDSPGGYGYTF. The CDR3 nucleotides read TGTGCCAGCAGTGACTCACCCGGGGGCTATGGCTACACCTTC. The rearrangement links TRBV6-4 to TRBJ1-2, with TRBD1 as a possible D gene (5 bases). The CDR3 is 14 residues long. V dropped 0 bases and J dropped 4 bases, with 9 bases sitting between them. Germline lookup yields CDR1 MRHNA and CDR2 SNTAGT.

This chain links TRBV7-9 with TRBJ2-1, with TRBD1 identical over 7 bases. V was clipped by 7 bases and J by 6 bases; unmatched bases: 9. CDR3 length: 14 amino acids. Germline CDR1 is SEHNR and CDR2 is FQNEAQ (reference sequence). CDR3 sequence reads: CASTETGPVNEQFF. For the CDR3, the DNA is TGTGCCAGCACCGAGACAGGGCCGGTCAATGAGCAGTTCTTC.

The rearrangement joins TRBV3-1 (or the pseudogene TRBV3-2) to TRBJ2-5; the D gene is possibly TRBD2 (6 bases). CDR1 is LGHDT, CDR2 YNNKEL, per germline (reference sequence). V was clipped by 2 bases and J by 1 base, with 11 bases between them. The CDR3 is 15 residues long. CDR3 nucleotide sequence: TGTGCCAGCAGCCAACACGGAGGGGCCCAAGAGACCCAGTACTTC. Its translation: CASSQHGGAQETQYF.

This clone has a handful of counts. The chain joins TRBV6-2 or TRBV6-3 to TRBJ2-7; TRBD2 agrees at 7 bases. The CDR3 has 16 amino acids. CDR1 is MNHEY, CDR2 SVGEGT, per germline. Unmatched junction bases numbered 14, after V lost 6 bases and J lost 3 bases. CDR3 DNA sequence: TGTGCCAGCAGCTCGCTCCCCTTTCGCGGGAGCTACGAGCAGTACTTC. Encoded protein: CASSSLPFRGSYEQYF.

The rearrangement joins TRBV7-6 to TRBJ1-2; 7 positions match TRBD1. CDR1 and CDR2 from the germline V gene are SGHVS and FNYEAQ. With V trimmed by 0 bases and J by 2 bases, 9 bases remained unmatched. The CDR3 has 17 amino acids. Here the CDR3 reads CASSLALAGGRNYGYTF. In DNA form, the CDR3 reads TGTGCCAGCAGCTTAGCCCTGGCAGGGGGTAGAAACTATGGCTACACCTTC.

The CDR3 DNA follows: TGTGCCAGCTCACCTACAGGGTTCTCTGGAAACACCATATATTTT. Residues: CASSPTGFSGNTIYF. This chain connects TRBV18 to TRBJ1-3; D perhaps matches TRBD1 (6 bases). Germline V gene lookup returns CDR1 KGHSH and CDR2 LQKENI. The V end lost 3 bases, the J end lost 0 bases, and 9 bases lay between the germline ends. This CDR3 region has 15 residues.

The rearrangement joins TRBV4-2 to TRBJ2-5, with 12 bases that match TRBD2. Germline-derived CDR1 and CDR2 are LGHNA and YNFKEQ. The CDR3 spans 16 residues. V shed 4 bases, J shed 1 base, and the junction held 4 bases outside the gene matches. CDR3 sequence (DNA): TGTGCCAGCAGCCTACGGACTAGCGGGGTCCAAGAGACCCAGTACTTC. It specifies CASSLRTSGVQETQYF.

The chain couples TRBV29-1 to TRBJ1-3; D remains unclear. There are 13 residues in the CDR3. Germline loops: CDR1 SQVTM, CDR2 ANQGSEA. V lost 7 bases to trimming and J lost 0 bases, with 10 bases between them. The CDR3 DNA reads TGCAGCGCCGTACAGAGCTCTGGAAACACCATATATTTT. As protein: CSAVQSSGNTIYF.

This rearrangement joins TRBV29-1 to TRBJ2-3; 8 bases are a match to TRBD2. This CDR3 spans 14 amino acids. After removal of 7 bases from V and 2 bases from J, the junction contained 8 bases not matched to a gene. Germline V CDR1 and CDR2: SQVTM, ANQGSEA. This CDR3 reads CSGSRGGPTDTQYF. DNA for the CDR3: TGCAGCGGATCTCGGGGGGGGCCCACAGATACGCAGTATTTT.

V usage is TRBV25-1 and J usage is TRBJ1-5; D is perhaps TRBD1 (6 bases). This CDR3 spans 15 amino acids. Germline V gene lookup returns CDR1 MGHDK and CDR2 SYGVNS. Trimming pared 1 base from V and 6 bases from J, leaving 13 bases between. CDR3 nucleotide sequence: TGTGCCAGCAGTGAATCCCGACAGGTAAGTCAGCCCCAGCATTTT. Translated: CASSESRQVSQPQHF.

The chain is built from TRBV5-1 and TRBJ2-5; perhaps TRBD2 as D (5 bases). Germline V gene data show CDR1 as SGHRS and CDR2 as YFSETQ. Between the trimmed V and J ends, which lost 0 bases and 5 bases, there was a span of 8 bases. The CDR3 is made up of 13 amino acids. In DNA, the CDR3 is TGCGCCAGCAGCTTGGCTAGCCGGGAGACCCAGTACTTC. Translated: CASSLASRETQYF.

The rearrangement uses TRBV19 and TRBJ1-4; no reliable D call. Germline CDR1 and CDR2: LNHDA and SQIVND (reference sequence). The CDR3 extends over 15 amino acids. Trimming took off 4 bases at V and 1 base at J, with 10 bases between the two ends. This CDR3 is CASSSMAGTNEKLFF. DNA of the CDR3: TGTGCCAGTAGTAGTATGGCGGGAACTAATGAAAAACTGTTTTTT.

V gene TRBV19 combines with J gene TRBJ2-7; D possibly corresponds to TRBD2 (6 bases). The CDR3 extends over 14 amino acids. Germline V lookup: CDR1 LNHDA, CDR2 SQIVND (reference sequence). Deletions cut 3 bases from V and 0 bases from J, with 9 bases between. For the CDR3, the DNA is TGTGCCAGTAGTATGGAGGGAGTCTCCTACGAGCAGTACTTC. It yields the protein CASSMEGVSYEQYF.

The chain links TRBV6-5 to TRBJ2-3; D is unclear. Germline CDR1 and CDR2: MNHEY and SVGAGI. Trimming removed 6 bases from V and 7 bases from J, with 11 bases in between. This CDR3 spans 12 amino acids. DNA for the CDR3: TGTGCCAGCAGGGCCATCCCAAATACGCAGTATTTT. Encoded protein: CASRAIPNTQYF.

The chain couples TRBV4-1 to TRBJ1-4, with TRBD1 matching 7 bases. Per the germline V gene, CDR1 is MGHRA and CDR2 is YSYEKL. The J segment lost 5 bases and the V segment lost 0 bases, leaving 9 bases of the junction unmatched. There are 17 residues in the CDR3. CDR3 in amino acids: CASSQELPGQTNEKLFF. For the CDR3, the DNA is TGCGCCAGCAGCCAAGAACTACCGGGACAGACGAATGAAAAACTGTTTTTT.

The rearrangement joins TRBV7-9 to TRBJ2-2; D gene ambiguous. The CDR3 has 14 residues. The germline V gene encodes CDR1 SEHNR and CDR2 FQNEAQ (reference sequence). Trimming left V 5 bases short and J 6 bases short, with 13 bases between. CDR3 sequence: CASSLGAAAGELFF. The CDR3 DNA is TGTGCCAGCAGCCTCGGCGCGGCCGCCGGGGAGCTGTTTTTT.

The V gene is TRBV6-6, the J gene TRBJ2-4; possibly TRBD1 for D (5 bases). This CDR3 has 14 amino acids. Germline values: CDR1 MNHNY, CDR2 SVGAGI (reference sequence). The V gene lost 2 bases and the J gene lost 10 bases, with 15 bases spanning the gap. CDR3 sequence reads: CASSYGAGEDIQYF. CDR3 coding DNA: TGTGCCAGCAGTTACGGGGCAGGTGAAGATATTCAGTACTTC.

The chain links TRBV4-3 to TRBJ2-2, with unresolved D. The V and J ends lost 0 bases and 3 bases respectively, with 5 bases between them. Germline V gene data show CDR1 as LGHNA and CDR2 as YSLEER. The CDR3 loop spans 14 amino acids. The CDR3 DNA reads as TGCGCCAGCAGCCAAGATATGTACACCGGGGAGCTGTTTTTT. It translates to CASSQDMYTGELFF.

The chain joins TRBV28 to TRBJ2-5; D possibly corresponds to TRBD2 (6 bases). Trimming cost V 1 base and J 2 bases, with 11 bases left between them. Germline CDR1 and CDR2: MDHEN and SYDVKM. This CDR3 is built from 15 residues. The DNA of the CDR3 is TGTGCCAGCAGTTTATACCGGAGGGGACAAGAGACCCAGTACTTC. It is translated as CASSLYRRGQETQYF.